The 21 T cell receptor beta chains below were found in one sample sequenced in a study of T-cell reconstitution after alpha-beta-depleted transplantation in children. Library preparation (for TCRbeta) was performed with unique molecular identifiers. TCRdb fed the PCR reads into MiXCR, producing one record per CDR3 protein. The sample lists 98,000 or so distinct CDR3 sequences; 5% to 8% were seen once. The input for sequencing was PBMCs, mostly from graft donor cells, taken 360 days after TCRalphabeta/CD19-depleted stem cell transplant. Receptors originate from a male patient aged 2-10 years who had a stem cell transplant for acute lymphoblastic leukemia, so the T cells may come from the graft donor.

This clonotype was found many times. V is TRBV4-3 and J is TRBJ1-1, with unresolved D. This CDR3 contains 13 residues. Germline V gives CDR1 LGHNA, CDR2 YSLEER. Trimming removed 4 bases at V and 2 bases at J, with 8 bases between. CDR3 protein: CASSLDGNTEAFF. Here the CDR3 DNA reads TGCGCCAGCAGCCTAGACGGCAACACTGAAGCTTTCTTT.

In this sample, this clonotype turned up a few times. The V call is TRBV24-1, the J call TRBJ2-1, with D unclear. V was cut by 2 bases and J by 8 bases, with 12 bases left in between. Germline lookup yields CDR1 KGHDR and CDR2 SFDVKD. The CDR3 is 14 residues long. CDR3 DNA sequence: TGTGCCACCAGTGATTCAACCTACCGGCATGAGCAGTTCTTC. It yields the protein CATSDSTYRHEQFF.

The table lists this clonotype with many counts. The gene calls are TRBV5-1 and TRBJ1-1, with D maybe TRBD1 (6 bases). Trimming stripped 3 bases from V and 1 base from J, with 7 bases between. This CDR3 is 13 amino acids long. CDR1 is SGHRS, CDR2 YFSETQ, per germline. In nucleotides, the CDR3 is TGCGCCAGCAGCTCACAGGGGAACACTGAAGCTTTCTTT. This encodes CASSSQGNTEAFF.

This clonotype has just a few counts. The V gene is TRBV4-3, the J gene TRBJ1-6; D remains unclear. Looked up from germline, CDR1 is LGHNA and CDR2 is YSLEER. V was shortened by 4 bases and J by 6 bases, with 10 bases between the two germline ends. The CDR3 sequence is 14 residues long. This CDR3 is CASSRPGFNSPLHF. CDR3 DNA: TGCGCCAGCAGCCGCCCTGGGTTTAATTCACCCCTCCACTTT.

This clonotype occurred many times. This sequence joins TRBV20-1 and TRBJ2-4; possible D gene TRBD1, 5 bases. Trimming left V 3 bases short and J 3 bases short, with 15 bases between. There are 15 residues in the CDR3. Germline assignment: CDR1 DFQATT and CDR2 SNEGSKA (reference sequence). CDR3 in DNA: TGCAGTGCTAGTGAGCTAGGGGCCCTCAAAAACATTCAGTACTTC. Its translation: CSASELGALKNIQYF.

This clonotype was counted at least ten times. At one end the junction does not follow the germline gene, possibly because of a read error. V gene TRBV4-2 combines with J gene TRBJ1-1; 8 nucleotides agree with TRBD1. CDR3 length: 15 residues. Germline V gene data show CDR1 as LGHNA and CDR2 as YNFKEQ. The CDR3 region has the DNA TGTGCCAGCAGCCTCCTGGACAGGGCGAACCCTGAAGCTTTCTTT. Protein product: CASSLLDRANPEAFF.

The chain recombines TRBV5-1 with TRBJ1-6; 10 nucleotides match TRBD1. The CDR3 extends over 15 amino acids. V trimming: 4 bases; J trimming: 5 bases; junction bases outside the gene matches: 3. In germline, CDR1 is SGHRS, CDR2 YFSETQ. This chain's CDR3 is CASSPGQGNNSPLHF. The CDR3 DNA follows: TGCGCCAGCAGCCCGGGACAGGGGAATAATTCACCCCTCCACTTT.

V and J are TRBV19 and TRBJ2-7; TRBD1 agrees at 9 bases. The germline CDR1 and CDR2 sequences are LNHDA and SQIVND (reference sequence). The CDR3 loop spans 14 amino acids. V lost 9 bases and J lost 0; bases outside the gene matches: 6. CDR3 nucleotides: TGTGCCAGCGTCGGACAGGGGTTCTCCTACGAGCAGTACTTC. Translated, it gives CASVGQGFSYEQYF. Complete variable domain (other parts from reference TRBV19 and TRBJ2-7): DGGITQSPKYLFRKEGQNVTLSCEQNLNHDAMYWYRQDPGQGLRLIYYSQIVNDFQKGDIAEGYSVSREKKESFPLTVTSAQKNPTAFYLCASVGQGFSYEQYFGPGTRLTVT.

This rearrangement joins TRBV28 to TRBJ2-5, with 11 bases aligning to TRBD2. The germline V gene encodes CDR1 MDHEN and CDR2 SYDVKM. The CDR3 runs 19 residues. The V gene end was trimmed by 5 bases and the J gene end by 2 bases; junction bases not matched to a gene: 16. The CDR3 DNA sequence: TGTGCCAGCAGTCCCCCGGACAGCCCCGGGACTAGCGGACAAGAGACCCAGTACTTC. The encoded protein is CASSPPDSPGTSGQETQYF.

Many counts were recorded for this clonotype. The genes are TRBV20-1 and TRBJ2-7, with 7 bases lining up with TRBD1. Germline CDR1 and CDR2: DFQATT and SNEGSKA (reference sequence). The V and J ends lost 6 bases and 2 bases, in that order; junction bases with no gene match: 7. This CDR3 has 13 residues. The CDR3 nucleotides are TGCAGTGCAGGGGGACAGAAACCCTACGAGCAGTACTTC. Protein product: CSAGGQKPYEQYF.

A few counts support this clonotype. The chain is built from TRBV7-9 and TRBJ1-2, with D possibly TRBD1 on 5 matching bases. The CDR3 extends over 17 amino acids. From germline, CDR1 is SEHNR and CDR2 FQNEAQ (reference sequence). Trimming cost V 0 bases and J 0 bases, with 14 bases left between them. The CDR3 DNA reads as TGTGCCAGCAGCTTAGCTCCTCGAGGGGACCCTAACTATGGCTACACCTTC. Translating gives CASSLAPRGDPNYGYTF.

This clonotype was seen many times. V usage is TRBV24-1 and J usage is TRBJ1-5; perhaps TRBD1 as D (6 bases). This CDR3 is built from 17 residues. Germline assignment: CDR1 KGHDR and CDR2 SFDVKD. Trimming stripped 9 bases from V and 4 bases from J, with 24 bases between. In DNA form, the CDR3 reads TGTGCCACCTACCCGGACAGCTCGCTTTTTACGAATCAGCCCCAGCATTTT. Translation: CATYPDSSLFTNQPQHF.

This sequence joins TRBV20-1 and TRBJ1-5, with 8 bases that match TRBD1. The CDR3 totals 13 residues. Germline CDR1 and CDR2: DFQATT and SNEGSKA (reference sequence). V gave up 3 bases and J gave up 4 bases; unmatched junction bases: 2. The CDR3 bases are TGCAGTGCTAGGGACAGGGATAATCAGCCCCAGCATTTT. Protein sequence: CSARDRDNQPQHF.

J is TRBJ1-1 and V is TRBV29-1, with D tentatively TRBD1 (5 bases). V shed 5 bases and J shed 3 bases, with 16 bases lying between them. The CDR3 is made up of 14 amino acids. Looked up from germline, CDR1 is SQVTM and CDR2 is ANQGSEA. The CDR3 coding sequence is TGCAGCGTTTCTCTGGGACCCTGGGACACTGAAGCTTTCTTT. Translated: CSVSLGPWDTEAFF.

The V gene is TRBV13, the J gene TRBJ2-7, with TRBD1 matching over 8 bases. The CDR3 covers 14 residues. Germline lookup yields CDR1 PRHDT and CDR2 FYEKMQ (reference sequence). J gave up 4 bases and V 5 bases, and 7 bases lay outside the gene matches. The DNA of the CDR3 is TGTGCCAGCAGCGACAGGGGCCTTCCTTACGAGCAGTACTTC. Translating it yields CASSDRGLPYEQYF.

This clonotype was seen more than once but under ten times. The chain links TRBV6-1 to TRBJ2-4; tentatively, D is TRBD1 (5 bases). There are 16 residues in the CDR3. The ends were cut back, 4 bases at V and 0 bases at J, with 13 bases in the middle. CDR1 MNHNS and CDR2 SASEGT come from the germline V gene. In nucleotides, the CDR3 is TGTGCCAGCAGTGGGGGCCGGCACCTAGCCAAAAACATTCAGTACTTC. Residues: CASSGGRHLAKNIQYF.

This chain uses TRBV4-2 with TRBJ1-6; the D gene is possibly TRBD1 (5 bases). Looked up from germline, CDR1 is LGHNA and CDR2 is YNFKEQ. The ends were cut back, 0 bases at V and 7 bases at J, with 10 bases in the middle. There are 15 residues in the CDR3. DNA for the CDR3: TGTGCCAGCAGCCAAGATACAGGACCGAATTCACCCCTCCACTTT. Translated, it gives CASSQDTGPNSPLHF.

There are many counts of this clonotype. V gene TRBV24-1 combines with J gene TRBJ2-1, with 8 nucleotides matching TRBD2. The ends lost 1 base at V and 8 bases at J; junction bases unmatched: 6. The CDR3 totals 15 residues. In germline, CDR1 is KGHDR, CDR2 SFDVKD. The CDR3 DNA reads as TGTGCCACCAGTGATTTCGGGAGGGCCTTGGATGAGCAGTTCTTC. Its translation is CATSDFGRALDEQFF.

This clonotype was picked up a small number of times. The V and J genes are TRBV19 and TRBJ2-1; 7 bases align to TRBD1. CDR3 length equals 16 residues. V lost 5 bases, J lost 4 bases, and 11 bases stayed unmatched. Germline loops: CDR1 LNHDA, CDR2 SQIVND (reference sequence). The CDR3 DNA reads TGTGCCAGTAGTGTCCAGACAGGGTCCCCTTACAATGAGCAGTTCTTC. It translates to CASSVQTGSPYNEQFF.

Turning to this clonotype: A much larger clone differs by one base, so this may be a read error. This chain connects TRBV20-1 to TRBJ1-2; D possibly corresponds to TRBD1 (6 bases). This CDR3 spans 12 amino acids. Germline CDR1 DFQATT, CDR2 SNEGSKA (reference sequence). CDR3 in DNA: TGCAGTGCTAGACTCTTTCGGGGGGGCTGCACCTTC. Translated, it gives CSARLFRGGCTF.

The V gene is TRBV28, the J gene TRBJ1-2; TRBD1 is a possible D gene (6 bases). V was shortened by 5 bases and J by 6 bases, with 13 bases between the two germline ends. Germline V CDR1 and CDR2: MDHEN, SYDVKM. CDR3 length equals 13 residues. CDR3 nucleotide sequence: TGTGCCAGCAGTCGGGGGGCGAAGCATGGCTACACCTTC. Amino acids: CASSRGAKHGYTF.